This T cell receptor beta chain is from a study of blood T cell repertoires in COVID-19. Across the whole study: Sample material is recorded as cDNA or gDNA derived from T cells, B-cell-depleted T cells, or PBMCs.

As processed by the authors: Estimated nucleated cell counts came from reference gene primer amplification. The data were produced by immunoSEQ multiplex PCR, yet TCRdb's version contains in-frame clones alone and is incomplete. Clonal size and the V and J genes are those of that table, whereas D and trimming came from the DNA. The table records under 300,000 clones, 80% to 90% of them present only once. The source of this sequence is a woman between 65 and 79 years old with acute or convalescent COVID-19. The sequencing sample was made of peripheral blood.

The CDR3: CAASGSGTFYHTDTQYF. The CDR3 coding sequence is TGTGCCGCCAGTGGGTCTGGGACTTTTTACCACACAGATACGCAGTATTTT. The J gene is TRBJ2-3, the V gene TRBV5-6, with D perhaps matching TRBD2 (6 bases). This CDR3 region has 17 residues. The germline V gene has CDR1 SGHDT and CDR2 YYEEEE. The V gene lost 10 bases and the J gene lost 2 bases, with 26 bases spanning the gap.